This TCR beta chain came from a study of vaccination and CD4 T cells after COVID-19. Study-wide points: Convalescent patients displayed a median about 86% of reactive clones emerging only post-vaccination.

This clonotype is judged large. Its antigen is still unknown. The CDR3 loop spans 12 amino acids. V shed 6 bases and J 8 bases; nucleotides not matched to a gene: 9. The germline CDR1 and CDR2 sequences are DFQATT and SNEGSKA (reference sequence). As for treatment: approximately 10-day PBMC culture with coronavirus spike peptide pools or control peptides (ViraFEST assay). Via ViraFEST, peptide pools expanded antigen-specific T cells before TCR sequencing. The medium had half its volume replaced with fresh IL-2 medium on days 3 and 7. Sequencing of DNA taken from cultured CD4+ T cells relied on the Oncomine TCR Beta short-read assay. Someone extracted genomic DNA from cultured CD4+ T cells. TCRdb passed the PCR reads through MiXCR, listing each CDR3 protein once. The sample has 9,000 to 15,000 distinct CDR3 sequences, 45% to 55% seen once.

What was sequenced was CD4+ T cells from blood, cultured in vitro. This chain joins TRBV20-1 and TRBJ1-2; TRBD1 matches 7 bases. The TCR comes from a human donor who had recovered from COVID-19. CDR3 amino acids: CSAWTGYGGYTF. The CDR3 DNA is TGCAGTGCGTGGACAGGTTATGGGGGCTACACCTTC.